The 30 T cell receptor beta chains below all came from one sample that was sequenced in a study of T cells in Graves' hyperthyroidism and ophthalmopathy. The TCR beta CDR3 regions underwent amplification using RNA transcripts as the source. First-round RT-PCR of the TCR CDR3 relied on the HTBI primer set. TCRdb re-called the multiplex PCR reads with MiXCR, one entry per CDR3 protein. The sample lists 500,000 to 600,000 distinct CDR3 sequences, approximately 44% occurring once. The sequencing sample was made of peripheral blood or thyroid tissue (not recorded which). The receptors originated from an adult woman with Graves' disease, either hyperthyroidism or ophthalmopathy (not recorded which).

A word on this clonotype: A junction end diverges from the germline sequence, so it may reflect a read error. This sequence joins TRBV5-1 and TRBJ2-6; D might be TRBD1 (6 bases). Germline V CDR1 and CDR2: SGHRS, YFSETQ. This CDR3 has 12 amino acids. CDR3 sequence reads: CASSLWGRTEAF. Written as DNA, the CDR3 is TGCGCCAGCAGCCTGTGGGGGCGCACTGAAGCTTTC.

This clonotype was observed a single time. The DNA is omitted, as the CDR3 cannot be located on it reliably, and the CDR3 follows TCRdb's listing. The chain carries TRBV7-3 and TRBJ1-4; TRBD1 is the table's D call, not checked against the DNA. The CDR3 is 22 residues long, counting both termini. The germline gives CDR1 SGHTA, CDR2 FQGTGA. The CDR3 reads CASSTEQGVDQPQHFGDEKLFF.

The V gene is TRBV7-3, the J gene TRBJ2-5; D remains unclear. Germline V CDR1 and CDR2: SGHTA, FQGTGA. There are 13 residues in the CDR3. V was cut by 6 bases and J by 1 base, with 9 bases left in between. CDR3 loop: CASSLIVQETQYF. The DNA for the CDR3 is TGTGCCAGCAGTTTGATAGTCCAAGAGACCCAGTACTTC. Full variable domain (outside the CDR3, taken from reference TRBV7-3 and TRBJ2-5): GAGVSQTPSNKVTEKGKYVELRCDPISGHTALYWYRQSLGQGPEFLIYFQGTGAADDSGLPNDRFFAVRPEGSVSTLKIQRTERGDSAVYLCASSLIVQETQYFGPGTRLLVL.

Notes on this clonotype: One base away lies a much larger clone, so this may be a sequencing read error. Here the CDR3 reads CASSPVLYEQYF. The DNA for the CDR3 is TGTGCCAGCAGTCCTGTCCTCTACGAGCAGTACTTC. J is TRBJ2-7 and V is TRBV7-9, with no clear D. The CDR3 loop spans 12 amino acids. The germline V gene has CDR1 SEHNR and CDR2 FQNEAQ (reference sequence). V shed 6 bases and J shed 3 bases, with 9 bases lying between them.

At least ten counts were recorded for this clonotype. The J gene is TRBJ1-2, the V gene TRBV15, with 9 bases lining up with TRBD1. CDR1 is LNHNV, CDR2 YYDKDF, per germline (reference sequence). The CDR3 has 16 amino acids. V lost 3 bases to trimming and J lost 7 bases; unmatched junction nucleotides: 12. This chain's CDR3 is CATSSRTGALGSGYTF. CDR3 DNA: TGTGCCACCAGCAGCAGGACAGGGGCGCTGGGGAGTGGCTACACCTTC.

V usage is TRBV28 and J usage is TRBJ1-1, with D maybe TRBD1 (6 bases). CDR3 length: 12 amino acids. The ends were cut back, 6 bases at V and 11 bases at J, with 16 bases in the middle. Germline CDR1 is MDHEN and CDR2 is SYDVKM. As DNA, the CDR3 is TGTGCCAGCAGGTCTGGACAGTCTATGGCTTTCTTT. It specifies CASRSGQSMAFF.

This clonotype occurred a few times. V gene TRBV2 combines with J gene TRBJ1-5; 8 bases line up with TRBD1. From germline, CDR1 is SNHLY and CDR2 FYNNEI. There are 15 residues in the CDR3. Trimming at V came to 8 bases and at J to 0 bases, leaving 6 bases not matched to a gene. CDR3 protein: CASVRDRTSNQPQHF. CDR3 DNA sequence: TGTGCCAGCGTCCGGGACAGGACTAGCAATCAGCCCCAGCATTTT.

This clonotype appeared a few times. V and J are TRBV15 and TRBJ1-1, with TRBD1 as a possible D gene (6 bases). V lost 5 bases to trimming and J lost 4 bases, with 17 bases between them. Germline-derived CDR1 and CDR2 are LNHNV and YYDKDF (reference sequence). The CDR3 loop spans 15 amino acids. CDR3 DNA: TGTGCCACCAGCTTCAACAGGGCGGGGGGCACTGAAGCTTTCTTT. Its translation is CATSFNRAGGTEAFF.

This chain links TRBV11-2 with TRBJ2-2; 8 bases are a match to TRBD2. This CDR3 spans 17 amino acids. Per the germline V gene, CDR1 is SGHAT and CDR2 is FQNNGV. V shed 5 bases, J shed 0 bases, and the junction held 8 bases outside the gene matches. CDR3 coding DNA: TGTGCCAGCAGCCACCCGGCACTAGCGGCGAACACCGGGGAGCTGTTTTTT. Translation gives CASSHPALAANTGELFF.

The chain joins TRBV11-2 to TRBJ2-7; no clear D gene. V was pared by 5 bases and J by 2 bases, with 16 bases between. This CDR3 spans 15 amino acids. Germline V gives CDR1 SGHAT, CDR2 FQNNGV. CDR3 in amino acids: CASSLRVAGPYEQYF. The CDR3 bases are TGTGCCAGCAGCCTACGGGTCGCCGGGCCCTACGAGCAGTACTTC.

This clonotype was seen ten or more times. The V and J genes are TRBV10-3 and TRBJ2-7; no reliable D call. The germline gives CDR1 ENHRY, CDR2 SYGVKD. The CDR3 has 9 residues. Between the trimmed V and J ends, which lost 8 bases and 4 bases, there was a span of 3 bases. CDR3 DNA sequence: TGTGCCATCGGTTACGAGCAGTACTTC. Translation gives CAIGYEQYF.

The V and J genes are TRBV24-1 and TRBJ2-3; D might be TRBD1 (6 bases). The CDR3 length is 14 residues. The germline CDR1 and CDR2 sequences are KGHDR and SFDVKD. The V and J ends lost 9 bases and 2 bases respectively, with 14 bases between them. The CDR3: CATQGFPDTDTQYF. CDR3 coding DNA: TGTGCCACCCAGGGGTTTCCCGACACAGATACGCAGTATTTT.

This clonotype was seen only a few times. The V call is TRBV10-3, the J call TRBJ2-5; TRBD2 is a possible D gene (6 bases). This CDR3 has 14 residues. From germline, CDR1 is ENHRY and CDR2 SYGVKD. The ends were cut back, 6 bases at V and 4 bases at J, with 15 bases in the middle. The CDR3 region is CAISGIAAGETQYF. CDR3 DNA: TGTGCCATCAGCGGGATAGCGGCCGGAGAGACCCAGTACTTC.

The V call is TRBV7-2, the J call TRBJ1-6; 7 bases align to TRBD1. The germline CDR1 and CDR2 sequences are SGHTA and FQGNSA. The CDR3 is 16 residues long. Unmatched junction bases numbered 11, after V lost 6 bases and J lost 6 bases. The CDR3 here is CASSPRAGGFNSPLHF. The CDR3 coding sequence is TGTGCCAGCAGTCCCAGAGCAGGGGGGTTTAATTCACCCCTCCACTTT.

This chain connects TRBV11-2 to TRBJ2-1; TRBD2 aligns across 11 bases. CDR3 length equals 19 residues. V gave up 1 base and J gave up 7 bases; unmatched junction bases: 15. Germline V gene lookup returns CDR1 SGHAT and CDR2 FQNNGV. CDR3 sequence: CASSLVSGWLAGGRNEQFF. In DNA form, the CDR3 reads TGTGCCAGCAGCTTAGTTTCGGGTTGGCTAGCGGGAGGTCGGAATGAGCAGTTCTTC.

This rearrangement joins TRBV12-3 or TRBV12-4 to TRBJ2-7; 13 positions match TRBD2. J gave up 4 bases and V 3 bases, and 6 bases lay outside the gene matches. This CDR3 has 16 amino acids. The CDR3 sequence is CASSFPGLAGSYEQYF. The CDR3 DNA sequence: TGTGCCAGCAGTTTTCCGGGACTAGCGGGATCTTACGAGCAGTACTTC.

The table lists this clonotype with many counts. V is TRBV10-3 and J is TRBJ1-2; possibly TRBD1 for D (6 bases). Germline-derived CDR1 and CDR2 are ENHRY and SYGVKD. Trimming removed 6 bases at V and 12 bases at J, with 17 bases between. There are 12 residues in the CDR3. CDR3: CAIRGEDRTDTF. For the CDR3, the DNA is TGTGCCATCAGGGGGGAAGACAGGACGGACACCTTC.

V is TRBV29-1 and J is TRBJ2-7; tentative D call: TRBD2 (6 bases). V shed 3 bases and J shed 1 base, with 16 bases lying between them. The CDR3 contains 15 residues. From germline, CDR1 is SQVTM and CDR2 ANQGSEA. The CDR3 coding sequence is TGCAGCGTTGATTTAGGGGCGGCGGGGTCCTACGAGCAGTACTTC. Translated: CSVDLGAAGSYEQYF.

As regards this clonotype: The DNA is left out, because the CDR3 cannot be placed on it with certainty; the CDR3 is given as TCRdb lists it. This chain uses TRBV5-1 with TRBJ1-2; TRBD1 was called by the table and not checked on the DNA. 21 amino acids form the CDR3, both terminal residues included. Germline V gene sequence: CDR1 SGHRS, CDR2 YFSETQ. The CDR3 sequence: CASSSTSTDGQYFGTNYGYTF.

This clonotype was observed many times. This CDR3 reads CASSLGAGGPTGELFF. The DNA of the CDR3 is TGTGCCAGCAGCTTAGGAGCGGGAGGGCCGACCGGGGAGCTGTTTTTT. The rearrangement uses TRBV13 and TRBJ2-2; TRBD2 aligns across 10 bases. This CDR3 comprises 16 residues. Trimming at V came to 0 bases and at J to 5 bases, leaving 3 bases not matched to a gene. CDR1 and CDR2 (germline): PRHDT, FYEKMQ (reference sequence).

This sequence joins TRBV6-6 and TRBJ2-7, with D possibly matching TRBD2 (6 bases). CDR1 and CDR2 from the germline V gene are MNHNY and SVGAGI (reference sequence). The CDR3 contains 13 residues. The V end was cut by 7 bases, the J end by 4 bases, with 14 bases between. CDR3 in amino acids: CASNRGTGYEQYF. CDR3 coding DNA: TGTGCCAGCAACCGTGGGACTGGTTACGAGCAGTACTTC.

This clonotype was counted between two and nine times. The genes are TRBV30 and TRBJ1-1; D is undetermined. The CDR3 loop spans 13 amino acids. Trimming left V 7 bases short and J 4 bases short, with 16 bases between. Germline CDR1 is GTSNPN and CDR2 is SVGIG (reference sequence). The CDR3 region has the DNA TGTGCCTCCGACGGAGTGATAGTCACTGAAGCTTTCTTT. Translation gives CASDGVIVTEAFF.

The chain is built from TRBV29-1 and TRBJ1-2; 8 positions agree with TRBD1. Germline CDR1 is SQVTM and CDR2 is ANQGSEA. This CDR3 region has 10 residues. After removal of 8 bases from V and 6 bases from J, the junction contained 2 bases not matched to a gene. CDR3 protein: CSPTGDGYTF. For the CDR3, the DNA is TGCAGCCCGACAGGGGATGGCTACACCTTC. The full variable domain, completed using reference TRBV29-1 and TRBJ1-2, is SAVISQKPSRDICQRGTSLTIQCQVDSQVTMMFWYRQQPGQSLTLIATANQGSEATYESGFVIDKFPISRPNLTFSTLTVSNMSPEDSSIYLCSPTGDGYTFGSGTRLTVV.

This clonotype was counted a single time. V is TRBV2 and J is TRBJ2-7, with 9 positions matching TRBD1. The V segment lost 6 bases and the J segment 6 bases; nucleotides outside the gene matches: 6. Germline V gives CDR1 SNHLY, CDR2 FYNNEI. The CDR3 covers 13 residues. The chain's CDR3 is CASREGQGLEQYF. The CDR3 DNA is TGTGCCAGCAGAGAGGGACAGGGACTCGAGCAGTACTTC.

This clonotype showed up just a few times. The chain carries TRBV28 and TRBJ2-7; D remains unclear. The CDR3 contains 13 residues. The V gene's germline CDR1 is MDHEN and CDR2 SYDVKM. V gave up 6 bases and J gave up 3 bases, with 12 bases separating them. CDR3 sequence: CASSLLRFYEQYF. The CDR3 DNA follows: TGTGCCAGCAGCCTCCTCAGGTTCTACGAGCAGTACTTC. Full variable domain (rest looked up from reference TRBV28 and TRBJ2-7): DVKVTQSSRYLVKRTGEKVFLECVQDMDHENMFWYRQDPGLGLRLIYFSYDVKMKEKGDIPEGYSVSREKKERFSLILESASTNQTSMYLCASSLLRFYEQYFGPGTRLTVT.

There are many counts of this clonotype. J is TRBJ1-2 and V is TRBV20-1; 10 bases are a match to TRBD1. The V gene's germline CDR1 is DFQATT and CDR2 SNEGSKA (reference sequence). The V and J ends lost 5 bases and 8 bases, in that order; junction bases with no gene match: 14. The CDR3 is 15 residues long. CDR3 bases: TGCAGTGCTTTGCTGGGAGACGGGACAGGGGCGGGCTACACCTTC. Its translation: CSALLGDGTGAGYTF.

This clonotype was seen once. The chain carries TRBV20-1 and TRBJ1-2; 8 nucleotides line up with TRBD1. The CDR3 is 13 residues long. V dropped 4 bases and J dropped 7; count of bases not matched to a gene: 8. From germline, CDR1 is DFQATT and CDR2 SNEGSKA (reference sequence). CDR3 region: CSAIGQGALGYTF. CDR3 in DNA: TGCAGTGCTATCGGCCAGGGGGCGCTTGGCTACACCTTC.

This clonotype was observed many times. The chain uses TRBV19 and TRBJ2-7, with D perhaps being TRBD1 or TRBD2 (6 bases each). The germline gives CDR1 LNHDA, CDR2 SQIVND (reference sequence). The CDR3 is 15 residues long. Trimming stripped 5 bases from V and 2 bases from J, with 16 bases between. Written as DNA, the CDR3 is TGTGCCAGTAGTTGGGGGCCTGGGGGGACCTACGAGCAGTACTTC. Translating it yields CASSWGPGGTYEQYF. The full variable domain, completed using reference TRBV19 and TRBJ2-7, is DGGITQSPKYLFRKEGQNVTLSCEQNLNHDAMYWYRQDPGQGLRLIYYSQIVNDFQKGDIAEGYSVSREKKESFPLTVTSAQKNPTAFYLCASSWGPGGTYEQYFGPGTRLTVT.

The V and J genes are TRBV18 and TRBJ2-7; D tentatively reads TRBD1 or TRBD2 (5 bases each). In germline, CDR1 is KGHSH, CDR2 LQKENI. Trimming cost V 3 bases and J 6 bases, with 18 bases left between them. This CDR3 is 15 amino acids long. The CDR3 DNA sequence: TGTGCCAGCTCACCCTACTCCGAATTTGGGGGCGAGCAGTACTTC. Residues: CASSPYSEFGGEQYF.

In this sample, this clonotype turned up many times. J is TRBJ2-5 and V is TRBV15; D ambiguous. Per the germline V gene, CDR1 is LNHNV and CDR2 is YYDKDF (reference sequence). This CDR3 is built from 11 residues. Trimming left V 8 bases short and J 9 bases short, with 13 bases between. The CDR3: CATQTKNSQYF. The DNA for the CDR3 is TGTGCCACCCAGACCAAAAATTCCCAGTACTTC.